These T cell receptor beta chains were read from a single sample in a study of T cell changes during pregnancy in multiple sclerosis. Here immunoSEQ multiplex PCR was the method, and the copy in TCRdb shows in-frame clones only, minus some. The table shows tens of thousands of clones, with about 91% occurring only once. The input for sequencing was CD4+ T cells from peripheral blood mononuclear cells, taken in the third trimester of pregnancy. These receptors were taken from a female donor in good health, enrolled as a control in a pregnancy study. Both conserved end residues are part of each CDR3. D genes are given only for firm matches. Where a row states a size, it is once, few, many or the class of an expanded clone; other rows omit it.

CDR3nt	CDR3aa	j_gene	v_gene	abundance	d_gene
TGTGCCAGCCGCCCTCCCGGGACTCGGGAGGGTACGCAGTATTTT	CASRPPGTREGTQYF	TRBJ2-3	TRBV9	.	TRBD2
TGTGCCAGCAGCCGCCTACAGGGGGCGGGGGGGGCCAACGTCCTGACTTTC	CASSRLQGAGGANVLTF	TRBJ2-6	TRBV4-2	.	TRBD1
TGTGCCAGCAGCTTCGTGGGGGAGGATCCCGAGTATGGCTACACCTTC	CASSFVGEDPEYGYTF	TRBJ1-2	TRBV7-2	.	.
TGTGCCAGCTCAGAAGGACAGGGGAACACTGAAGCTTTCTTT	CASSEGQGNTEAFF	TRBJ1-1	TRBV18	few	TRBD1
TGTGCCATCAAAGGACAGGGTCTTGGCTATGGCTACACCTTC	CAIKGQGLGYGYTF	TRBJ1-2	TRBV10-3	.	TRBD1
TGTGCCAGCAGCGTGGGACAGGGGCTCGACGGCTACACCTTC	CASSVGQGLDGYTF	TRBJ1-2	TRBV9	.	TRBD1
TGTGCCAGCAGCCCGGGGAGGGCCAACTATGGCTACACCTTC	CASSPGRANYGYTF	TRBJ1-2	TRBV6-5	.	.
TGTGCCAGCAGCCAAACTTACGGCGAGCAGTACTTC	CASSQTYGEQYF	TRBJ2-7	TRBV4-2	.	.
TGTGCCAGCAGCCAAGTTTCGGGGGGCGGGGAGACCCAGTACTTC	CASSQVSGGGETQYF	TRBJ2-5	TRBV14	.	.
TGTGCTAGCAGCGCGACTAGCGGGGGGTCCGGGGAGCTGTTTTTT	CASSATSGGSGELFF	TRBJ2-2	TRBV7-7	once	TRBD2